The 5 T cell receptor beta chains given below trace back to one sample, sequenced in a study of identical twins. One entry per CDR3 protein, called by TCRdb with MiXCR from the 5' RACE reads. The sample has about 730,000 distinct CDR3 sequences; roughly 20% are singletons. The data were also submitted as part of a second study, on T cells expressing NK-cell markers.

What was sequenced was PBMCs. The receptors derive from a woman between 18 and 30 years old in good health.

This chain links TRBV7-6 with TRBJ2-7, with TRBD2 identical over 8 bases. V trimming: 5 bases; J trimming: 5 bases; junction bases outside the gene matches: 8. The CDR3 sequence is 14 residues long. The V gene's germline CDR1 is SGHVS and CDR2 FNYEAQ. The CDR3 bases are TGTGCCAGCAGCCTTTCCGGGACTAGTAACGAGCAGTACTTC. It is translated as CASSLSGTSNEQYF. Supplemented by reference TRBV7-6 and TRBJ2-7, the full variable domain reads GAGVSQSPRYKVTKRGQDVALRCDPISGHVSLYWYRQALGQGPEFLTYFNYEAQQDKSGLPNDRFSAERPEGSISTLTIQRTEQRDSAMYRCASSLSGTSNEQYFGPGTRLTVT.

The rearrangement links TRBV9 to TRBJ2-7, with D uncertain. The germline V gene has CDR1 SGDLS and CDR2 YYNGEE. This CDR3 has 12 residues. V was shortened by 3 bases and J by 5 bases, with 9 bases between the two germline ends. The CDR3 region has the DNA TGTGCCAGCAGCGCCCGCACGCACGAGCAGTACTTC. It specifies CASSARTHEQYF.

The chain uses TRBV27 and TRBJ1-4, with D tentatively TRBD1 (5 bases). Germline V gene lookup returns CDR1 MNHEY and CDR2 SMNVEV (reference sequence). The CDR3 consists of 13 residues. The V end was cut by 1 base, the J end by 6 bases, with 6 bases between. Here the CDR3 DNA reads TGTGCCAGCAGTTTATTCAGGGATGAAAAACTGTTTTTT. This gives the protein CASSLFRDEKLFF.

Details on this clonotype: With a much larger clone just one base away, this may be a read error. The CDR3 ends on some other residue instead of the conserved phenylalanine or tryptophan, so this is likely a read error. The CDR3 bases are TGTGCCATCAGCCCGGACGGGGATTACAATGAGCAGTTCCTC. Translated: CAISPDGDYNEQFL. The chain has TRBV10-3 and TRBJ2-1; the D gene is possibly TRBD2 (5 bases). Per the germline V gene, CDR1 is ENHRY and CDR2 is SYGVKD. This CDR3 has 14 residues. The V end lost 6 bases, the J end lost 4 bases, and 13 bases lay between the germline ends.

This rearrangement joins TRBV5-1 to TRBJ1-1; possible D gene TRBD1, 5 bases. The germline V gene has CDR1 SGHRS and CDR2 YFSETQ. V lost 4 bases, J lost 1 base, and 11 bases lay in between. The CDR3 is 14 residues long. CDR3 protein: CASSQRGPNTEAFF. The CDR3 region has the DNA TGCGCCAGCAGCCAGCGGGGACCGAACACTGAAGCTTTCTTT.